This T cell receptor (beta chain) is drawn from a study of cytomegalovirus exposure and HLA in healthy donors. Germline loops: CDR1 SGHRS, CDR2 YFSETQ. Trimming at V came to 2 bases and at J to 4 bases, leaving 6 bases not matched to a gene. This CDR3 comprises 15 residues. The primer mix had 60 Vbeta and 13 Jbeta primers. Sequencing used immunoSEQ multiplex PCR; TCRdb keeps in-frame clones, though not all of them. Of approximately 260,000 clones listed, nearly 95% are singletons. The chain couples TRBV5-1 to TRBJ2-3; TRBD1 matches 8 bases. This TCR came from a girl aged 2-10 years in good health and CMV-seronegative. Sequencing used PBMCs. DNA for the CDR3: TGCGCCAGCAGCTTAGGACAGGGAGCGGCAGATACGCAGTATTTT. Encoded protein: CASSLGQGAADTQYF.